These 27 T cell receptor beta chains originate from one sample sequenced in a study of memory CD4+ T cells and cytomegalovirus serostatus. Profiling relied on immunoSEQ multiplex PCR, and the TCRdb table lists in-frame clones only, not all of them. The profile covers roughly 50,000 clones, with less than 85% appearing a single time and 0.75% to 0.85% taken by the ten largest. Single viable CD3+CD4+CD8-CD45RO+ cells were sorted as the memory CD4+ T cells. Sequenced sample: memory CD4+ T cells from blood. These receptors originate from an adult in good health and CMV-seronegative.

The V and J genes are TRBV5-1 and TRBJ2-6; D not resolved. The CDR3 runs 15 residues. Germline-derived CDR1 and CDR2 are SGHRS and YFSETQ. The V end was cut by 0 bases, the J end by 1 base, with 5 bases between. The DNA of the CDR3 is TGCGCCAGCAGCTTGGAACCTTCTGGGGCCAACGTCCTGACTTTC. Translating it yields CASSLEPSGANVLTF.

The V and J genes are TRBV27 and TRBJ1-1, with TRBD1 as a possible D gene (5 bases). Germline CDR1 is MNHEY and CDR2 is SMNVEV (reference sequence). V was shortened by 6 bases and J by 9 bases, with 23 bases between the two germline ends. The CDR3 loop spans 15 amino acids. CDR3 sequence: CASRRTGTLTIKAFF. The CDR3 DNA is TGTGCCAGCAGGAGAACCGGGACCCTAACGATCAAAGCTTTCTTT.

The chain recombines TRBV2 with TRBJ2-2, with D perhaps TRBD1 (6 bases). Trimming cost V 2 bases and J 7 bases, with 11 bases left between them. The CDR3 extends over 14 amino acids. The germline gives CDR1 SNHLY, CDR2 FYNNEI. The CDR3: CASSENLGGGELFF. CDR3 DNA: TGTGCCAGCAGTGAAAACCTAGGGGGCGGGGAGCTGTTTTTT.

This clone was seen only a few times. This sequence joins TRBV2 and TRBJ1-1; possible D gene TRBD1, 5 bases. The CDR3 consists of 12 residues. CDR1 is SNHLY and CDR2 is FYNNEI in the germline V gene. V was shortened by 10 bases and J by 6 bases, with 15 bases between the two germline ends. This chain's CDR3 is CANRDRVSEAFF. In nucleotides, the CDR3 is TGTGCCAACCGGGACCGCGTCTCTGAAGCTTTCTTT.

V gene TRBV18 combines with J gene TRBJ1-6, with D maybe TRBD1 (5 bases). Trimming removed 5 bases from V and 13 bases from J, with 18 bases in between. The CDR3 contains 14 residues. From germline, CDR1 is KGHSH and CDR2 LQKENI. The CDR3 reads CASSGDSLIIPLHF. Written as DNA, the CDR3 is TGTGCCAGCTCAGGCGACAGTCTTATAATCCCCCTCCACTTT.

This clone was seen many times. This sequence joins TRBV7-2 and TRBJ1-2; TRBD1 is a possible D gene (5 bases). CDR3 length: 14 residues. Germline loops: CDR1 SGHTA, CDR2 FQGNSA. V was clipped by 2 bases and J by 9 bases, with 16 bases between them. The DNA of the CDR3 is TGTGCCAGCAGCTTAACATGGACACGCTACAGCTACACCTTC. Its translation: CASSLTWTRYSYTF. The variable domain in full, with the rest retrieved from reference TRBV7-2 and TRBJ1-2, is GAGVSQSPSNKVTEKGKDVELRCDPISGHTALYWYRQSLGQGLEFLIYFQGNSAPDKSGLPSDRFSAERTGGSVSTLTIQRTQQEDSAVYLCASSLTWTRYSYTFGSGTRLTVV.

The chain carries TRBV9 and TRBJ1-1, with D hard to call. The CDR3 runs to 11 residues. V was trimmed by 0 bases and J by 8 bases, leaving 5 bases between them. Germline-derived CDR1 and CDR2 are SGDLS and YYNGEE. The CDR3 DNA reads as TGTGCCAGCAGCGTAGAAGGGGAAGCTTTCTTT. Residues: CASSVEGEAFF.

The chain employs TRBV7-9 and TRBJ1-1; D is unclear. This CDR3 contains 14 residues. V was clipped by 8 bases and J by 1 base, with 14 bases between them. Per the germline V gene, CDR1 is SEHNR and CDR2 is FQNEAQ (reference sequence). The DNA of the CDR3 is TGTGCCAGCCAGCCCCTGGGAGCGAACACTGAAGCTTTCTTT. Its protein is CASQPLGANTEAFF.

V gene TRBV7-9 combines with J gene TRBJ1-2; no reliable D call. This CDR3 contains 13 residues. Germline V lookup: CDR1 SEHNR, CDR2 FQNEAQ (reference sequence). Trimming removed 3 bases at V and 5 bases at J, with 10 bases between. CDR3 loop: CASSLSYEYGYTF. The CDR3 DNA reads TGTGCCAGCAGCTTGTCATATGAGTATGGCTACACCTTC.

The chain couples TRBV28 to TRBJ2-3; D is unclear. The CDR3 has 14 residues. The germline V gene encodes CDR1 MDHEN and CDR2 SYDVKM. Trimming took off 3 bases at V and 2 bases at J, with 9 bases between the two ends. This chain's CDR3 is CASSFSTNTDTQYF. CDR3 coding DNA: TGTGCCAGCAGTTTCTCGACGAACACAGATACGCAGTATTTT.

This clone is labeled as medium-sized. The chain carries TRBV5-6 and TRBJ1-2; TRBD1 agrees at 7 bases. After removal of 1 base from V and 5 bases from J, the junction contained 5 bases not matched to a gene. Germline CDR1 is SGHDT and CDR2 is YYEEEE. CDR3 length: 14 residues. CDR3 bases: TGTGCCAGCAGCTTGACAGGGGCGCGGTATGGCTACACCTTC. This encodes CASSLTGARYGYTF.

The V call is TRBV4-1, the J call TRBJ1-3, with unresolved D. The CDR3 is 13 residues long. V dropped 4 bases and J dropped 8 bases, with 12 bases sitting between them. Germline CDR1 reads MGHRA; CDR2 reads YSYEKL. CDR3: CASSLIGEDTIYF. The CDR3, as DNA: TGCGCCAGCAGCCTCATTGGGGAGGACACCATATATTTT.

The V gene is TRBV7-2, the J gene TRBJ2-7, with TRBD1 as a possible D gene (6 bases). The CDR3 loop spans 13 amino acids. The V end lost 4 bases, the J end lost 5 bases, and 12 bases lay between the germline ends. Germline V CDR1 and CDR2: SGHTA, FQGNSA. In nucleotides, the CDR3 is TGTGCCAGCAGCTCGAACAGGGTCCACGAGCAGTACTTC. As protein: CASSSNRVHEQYF. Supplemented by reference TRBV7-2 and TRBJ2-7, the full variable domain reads GAGVSQSPSNKVTEKGKDVELRCDPISGHTALYWYRQSLGQGLEFLIYFQGNSAPDKSGLPSDRFSAERTGGSVSTLTIQRTQQEDSAVYLCASSSNRVHEQYFGPGTRLTVT.

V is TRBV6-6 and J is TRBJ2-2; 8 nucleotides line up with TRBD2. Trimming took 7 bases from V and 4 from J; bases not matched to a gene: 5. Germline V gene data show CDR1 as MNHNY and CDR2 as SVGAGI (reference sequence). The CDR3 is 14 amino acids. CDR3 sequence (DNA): TGTGCCAGCAACGCGGGGGGAGTCACCGGGGAGCTGTTTTTT. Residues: CASNAGGVTGELFF.

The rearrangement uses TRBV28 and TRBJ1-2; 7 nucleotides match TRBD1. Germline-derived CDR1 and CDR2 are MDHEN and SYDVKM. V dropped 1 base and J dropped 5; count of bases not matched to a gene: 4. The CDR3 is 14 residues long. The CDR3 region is CASSLSGTVYGYTF. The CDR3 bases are TGTGCCAGCAGTTTATCCGGGACAGTATATGGCTACACCTTC.

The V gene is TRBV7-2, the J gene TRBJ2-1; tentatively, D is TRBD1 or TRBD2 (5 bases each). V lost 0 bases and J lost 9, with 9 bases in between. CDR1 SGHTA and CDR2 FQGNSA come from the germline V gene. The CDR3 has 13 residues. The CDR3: CASSLAARGEQFF. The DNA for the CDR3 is TGTGCCAGCAGCTTAGCAGCGAGGGGTGAGCAGTTCTTC.

The CDR3 sequence: CASSLLTSSYNEQFF. As DNA, the CDR3 is TGTGCCAGCAGCTTGCTCACGAGCTCCTACAATGAGCAGTTCTTC. The chain has TRBV11-2 and TRBJ2-1; no definite D call. The germline CDR1 and CDR2 sequences are SGHAT and FQNNGV. V was cut by 3 bases and J by 0 bases, with 9 bases left in between. CDR3 length equals 15 residues.

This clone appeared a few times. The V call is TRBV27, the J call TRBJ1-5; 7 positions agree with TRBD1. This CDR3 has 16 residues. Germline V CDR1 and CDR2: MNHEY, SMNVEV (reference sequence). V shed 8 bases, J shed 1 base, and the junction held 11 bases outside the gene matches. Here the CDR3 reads CASASWGTESNQPQHF. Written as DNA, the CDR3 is TGTGCCAGCGCTTCGTGGGGGACAGAAAGCAATCAGCCCCAGCATTTT.

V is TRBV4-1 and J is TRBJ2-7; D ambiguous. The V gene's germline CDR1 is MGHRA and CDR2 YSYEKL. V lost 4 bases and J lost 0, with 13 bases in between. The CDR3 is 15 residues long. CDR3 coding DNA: TGCGCCAGCAGCCCCCGGGCGGCGGCCTCCTACGAGCAGTACTTC. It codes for CASSPRAAASYEQYF.

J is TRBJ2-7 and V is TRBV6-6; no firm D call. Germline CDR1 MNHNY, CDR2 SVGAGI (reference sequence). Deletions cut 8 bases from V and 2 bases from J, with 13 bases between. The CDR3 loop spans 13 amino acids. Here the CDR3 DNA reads TGTGCCAGCCGAGCGCGACGGACCTACGAGCAGTACTTC. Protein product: CASRARRTYEQYF.

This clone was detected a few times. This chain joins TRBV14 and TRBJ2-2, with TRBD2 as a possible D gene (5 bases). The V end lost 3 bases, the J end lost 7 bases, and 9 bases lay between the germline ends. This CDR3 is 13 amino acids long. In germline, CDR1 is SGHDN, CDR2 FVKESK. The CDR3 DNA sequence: TGTGCCAGCAGCCAGATAACTAGCGGGGAGCTGTTTTTT. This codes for CASSQITSGELFF. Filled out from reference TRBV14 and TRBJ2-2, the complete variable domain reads EAGVTQFPSHSVIEKGQTVTLRCDPISGHDNLYWYRRVMGKEIKFLLHFVKESKQDESGMPNNRFLAERTGGTYSTLKVQPAELEDSGVYFCASSQITSGELFFGEGSRLTVL.

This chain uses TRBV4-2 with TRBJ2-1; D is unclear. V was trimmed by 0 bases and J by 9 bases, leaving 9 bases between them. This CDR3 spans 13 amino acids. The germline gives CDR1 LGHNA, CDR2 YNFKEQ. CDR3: CASSQDGLGEQFF. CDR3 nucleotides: TGTGCCAGCAGCCAAGATGGGTTGGGTGAGCAGTTCTTC.

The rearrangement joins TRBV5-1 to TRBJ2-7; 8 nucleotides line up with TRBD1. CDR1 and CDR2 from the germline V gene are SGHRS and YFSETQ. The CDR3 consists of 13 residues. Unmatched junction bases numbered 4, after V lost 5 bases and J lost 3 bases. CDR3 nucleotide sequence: TGCGCCAGCAGACCTGGACAGGGCTACGAGCAGTACTTC. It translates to CASRPGQGYEQYF. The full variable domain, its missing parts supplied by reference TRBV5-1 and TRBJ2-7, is KAGVTQTPRYLIKTRGQQVTLSCSPISGHRSVSWYQQTPGQGLQFLFEYFSETQRNKGNFPGRFSGRQFSNSRSEMNVSTLELGDSALYLCASRPGQGYEQYFGPGTRLTVT.

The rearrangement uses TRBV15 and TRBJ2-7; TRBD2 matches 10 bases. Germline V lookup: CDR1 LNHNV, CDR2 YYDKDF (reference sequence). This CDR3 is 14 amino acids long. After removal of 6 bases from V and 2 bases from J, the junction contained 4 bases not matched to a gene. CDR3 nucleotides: TGTGCCACCAGAGAAGCGGGAGGGCCCTACGAGCAGTACTTC. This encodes CATREAGGPYEQYF.

The CDR3 DNA reads as TGTGCCAGCAGCAAGAACAGGGGACCGGAGCAGTACTTC. Translated, it gives CASSKNRGPEQYF. The J gene is TRBJ2-7, the V gene TRBV5-4, with 7 bases aligning to TRBD1. There are 13 residues in the CDR3. In germline, CDR1 is SGHNT, CDR2 YYREEE (reference sequence). J was trimmed by 7 bases and V by 4 bases; bases with no gene match: 8.

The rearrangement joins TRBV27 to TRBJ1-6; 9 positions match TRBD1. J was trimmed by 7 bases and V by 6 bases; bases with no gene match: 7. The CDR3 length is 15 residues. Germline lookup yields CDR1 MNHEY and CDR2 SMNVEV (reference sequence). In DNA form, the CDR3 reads TGTGCCAGCAGCCTACAGGGGGCAAGGAATTCACCCCTCCACTTT. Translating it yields CASSLQGARNSPLHF.

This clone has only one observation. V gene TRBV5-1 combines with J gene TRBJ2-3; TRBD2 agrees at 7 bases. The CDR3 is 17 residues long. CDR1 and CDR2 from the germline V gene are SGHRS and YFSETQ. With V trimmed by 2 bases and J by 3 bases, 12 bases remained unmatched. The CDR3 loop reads CASSLKREFLSTDTQYF. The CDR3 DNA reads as TGCGCCAGCAGCTTAAAGCGGGAATTCTTAAGTACAGATACGCAGTATTTT.